Below, 5 T cell receptor beta chains from the same sample are listed, as sequenced in a study of tumor and adjacent non-tumor tissue in lung cancer. A modified ARM-PCR protocol with three rounds of nested PCR amplified TCRbeta. TCRdb re-analysed the multiplex PCR reads in MiXCR, keeping a single row per CDR3 protein. The sample has over 110,000 distinct CDR3 sequences; approximately 66% are singletons. No cell sorting was done before RNA was extracted from the tissue. Sequencing was carried out using lung tumor tissue. The receptors were sampled from a man aged 55 to 69 with small cell lung cancer.

A note on this clonotype: This may stem from a read error, because a much larger clone lies one nucleotide away. This chain links TRBV6-5 with TRBJ2-1; 8 bases fit TRBD1. The CDR3 is 12 residues long. V lost 6 bases, J lost 9 bases, and 4 bases stayed unmatched. Germline V gene sequence: CDR1 MNHEY, CDR2 SVGAGI. The CDR3 spells CASRTTGVEQFF. CDR3 coding DNA: TGTGCCAGCAGGACGACAGGGGTTGAGCAGTTCTTC.

This chain uses TRBV11-3 with TRBJ2-1, with 9 bases matching TRBD2. Germline assignment: CDR1 SGHNT and CDR2 YENEEA. The CDR3 sequence is 15 residues long. The CDR3 here is CTISLGLAGVDEQFF. In nucleotides, the CDR3 is TGTACCATCAGCTTAGGATTAGCGGGAGTTGATGAGCAGTTCTTC.

The gene calls are TRBV6-5 and TRBJ1-2; D perhaps matches TRBD1 (6 bases). V was trimmed by 10 bases and J by 4 bases, leaving 19 bases between them. Per germline, CDR1 MNHEY and CDR2 SVGAGI. The CDR3 extends over 14 amino acids. The CDR3 protein is CAMSGDRPRYGYTF. CDR3 sequence (DNA): TGTGCCATGAGTGGAGACAGGCCTCGCTATGGCTACACCTTC.

Remarks on this clonotype: Just one base apart from a much larger clone, this may be a read error. The chain recombines TRBV5-3 with TRBJ2-2; 12 nucleotides line up with TRBD2. TRBV5-3 is an ORF; its function is uncertain. The CDR3 has 17 residues. Here the CDR3 reads CTRRTGTSGSNTGELFF. In DNA form, the CDR3 reads TGTACCAGAAGGACCGGGACTAGCGGGTCGAACACCGGGGAGCTGTTTTTT.

This clonotype was recorded at least ten times. The genes are TRBV11-1 and TRBJ2-1, with D tentatively TRBD1 (7 bases). Trimming took off 5 bases at V and 3 bases at J, with 11 bases between the two ends. The germline gives CDR1 SGHAT, CDR2 FQDESV (reference sequence). CDR3 length equals 14 residues. The CDR3 bases are TGTGCCAGCAGCCCAGGGGGGCACTACAATGAGCAGTTCTTC. It is translated as CASSPGGHYNEQFF.